These T cell receptor beta chains were read from a single sample in a study of blood T cell repertoires in COVID-19. This table comes from immunoSEQ multiplex PCR, and its TCRdb copy is limited to in-frame clones, with some not included. The sample has fewer than 35,000 clones, around nine tenths seen once. Input material: peripheral blood. Every receptor here comes from a human donor in a cohort sampled during active COVID-19. CDR3s include the opening cysteine and the closing phenylalanine or tryptophan. The order of the fields is J gene, clone size, V gene, D gene, CDR3 DNA, CDR3 protein. The D gene is left open where the match is weak. Only some rows state a clone size, as once, few, many or a class for expanded clones.

j_gene: TRBJ1-2; abundance: .; v_gene: TRBV28; d_gene: TRBD1; CDR3nt: TGTGCCAGCAGTTTATTATCCCCGACAGGGAGCTATGGCTACACCTTC; CDR3aa: CASSLLSPTGSYGYTF
j_gene: TRBJ1-2; abundance: few; v_gene: TRBV29-1; d_gene: .; CDR3nt: TGCAGCGTTGAAGACAAGGAGAGCTATGGCTACACCTTC; CDR3aa: CSVEDKESYGYTF
j_gene: TRBJ2-3; abundance: .; v_gene: TRBV4-2; d_gene: .; CDR3nt: TGTGCCAGCAGCCCATTTAGGGGCTCCACAGATACGCAGTATTTT; CDR3aa: CASSPFRGSTDTQYF
j_gene: TRBJ1-2; abundance: .; v_gene: TRBV7-9; d_gene: TRBD1; CDR3nt: TGTGCCAGCAGCCATGGGACAGGGGCACACTATGGCTACACCTTC; CDR3aa: CASSHGTGAHYGYTF
j_gene: TRBJ2-3; abundance: .; v_gene: TRBV30; d_gene: .; CDR3nt: TGTGCCTGGAGTGTAGGAGGGAGCACAGATACGCAGTATTTT; CDR3aa: CAWSVGGSTDTQYF
j_gene: TRBJ1-1; abundance: .; v_gene: TRBV3-1/TRBV3-2; d_gene: .; CDR3nt: TGTGCCAGCAGCCAACGGGCGGGGGGCTCTGAAGCTTTCTTT; CDR3aa: CASSQRAGGSEAFF
j_gene: TRBJ1-1; abundance: .; v_gene: TRBV30; d_gene: .; CDR3nt: TGTGCCTGGAGTGTACTGAATAATGAAGCTTTCTTT; CDR3aa: CAWSVLNNEAFF
j_gene: TRBJ2-2; abundance: .; v_gene: TRBV27; d_gene: .; CDR3nt: TGTGCCAGCAGTTCTCATGGACCGGGACAGAACACCGGGGAGCTGTTTTTT; CDR3aa: CASSSHGPGQNTGELFF
j_gene: TRBJ2-5; abundance: .; v_gene: TRBV5-4; d_gene: TRBD2; CDR3nt: TGTGCCAGCAGCTCCGGGCTAGCGGGTTATGAGACCCAGTACTTC; CDR3aa: CASSSGLAGYETQYF
j_gene: TRBJ1-1; abundance: .; v_gene: TRBV14; d_gene: .; CDR3nt: TGTGCCAGCACCACCATCCGGGCCGGGAGAGGGGCTGAAGCTTTCTTT; CDR3aa: CASTTIRAGRGAEAFF
j_gene: TRBJ1-1; abundance: .; v_gene: TRBV7-9; d_gene: .; CDR3nt: TGTGCCAGCACCCCCGGGGGAGGAGCCTACATGAACACTGAAGCTTTCTTT; CDR3aa: CASTPGGGAYMNTEAFF
j_gene: TRBJ2-3; abundance: .; v_gene: TRBV6-5; d_gene: .; CDR3nt: TGTGCCAGCAGTTACTCGTCTGGGCTTGGCACAGATACGCAGTATTTT; CDR3aa: CASSYSSGLGTDTQYF
j_gene: TRBJ1-1; abundance: .; v_gene: TRBV9; d_gene: TRBD1; CDR3nt: TGTGCCAGCAGCGTAGCCCTGGACAGGGGGACTGAAGCTTTCTTT; CDR3aa: CASSVALDRGTEAFF
j_gene: TRBJ2-7; abundance: .; v_gene: TRBV5-5; d_gene: .; CDR3nt: TGTGCCAGCAGCTTCGCGGGGACCTACGAGCAGTACTTC; CDR3aa: CASSFAGTYEQYF
j_gene: TRBJ2-6; abundance: .; v_gene: TRBV7-8; d_gene: TRBD1; CDR3nt: TGTGCCAGCAGCGCCTGGACAGGTCCCTCTGGGGCCAACGTCCTGACTTTC; CDR3aa: CASSAWTGPSGANVLTF
j_gene: TRBJ2-3; abundance: .; v_gene: TRBV30; d_gene: TRBD2; CDR3nt: TGTGCCTGGAGTGTACCGATTAGCGGGAGGACAGATACGCAGTATTTT; CDR3aa: CAWSVPISGRTDTQYF
j_gene: TRBJ1-5; abundance: .; v_gene: TRBV19; d_gene: .; CDR3nt: TGTGCCAGTAGTGGCTGGGGGGGCAATCAGCCCCAGCATTTT; CDR3aa: CASSGWGGNQPQHF
j_gene: TRBJ1-5; abundance: .; v_gene: TRBV30; d_gene: TRBD1; CDR3nt: TGTGCCTGGGACAGGGGGGGTCAGCCCCAGCATTTT; CDR3aa: CAWDRGGQPQHF
j_gene: TRBJ2-3; abundance: once; v_gene: TRBV28; d_gene: .; CDR3nt: TGTGCCAGGACAGAACACCCACCGCGCACAGATACGCAGTATTTT; CDR3aa: CARTEHPPRTDTQYF
j_gene: TRBJ1-6; abundance: .; v_gene: TRBV6-5; d_gene: TRBD1; CDR3nt: TGTGCCAGCACCGGGACAGGGGAAAATTCACCCCTCCACTTT; CDR3aa: CASTGTGENSPLHF
j_gene: TRBJ1-4; abundance: .; v_gene: TRBV30; d_gene: TRBD1; CDR3nt: TGTGCCTGGAGAACAGGGGTTGAAAAACTGTTTTTT; CDR3aa: CAWRTGVEKLFF
j_gene: TRBJ2-7; abundance: .; v_gene: TRBV9; d_gene: .; CDR3nt: TGTGCCAGCAGTCTTGAGGGAAGATTCGGCCCCTACGAGCAGTACTTC; CDR3aa: CASSLEGRFGPYEQYF
j_gene: TRBJ2-5; abundance: .; v_gene: TRBV11-2; d_gene: .; CDR3nt: TGTGCCAGCAGCTCCGGATTGCGGCAAGAGACCCAGTACTTC; CDR3aa: CASSSGLRQETQYF
j_gene: TRBJ1-3; abundance: .; v_gene: TRBV5-1; d_gene: .; CDR3nt: TGCGCCAGCAGCTTGGGGCAGGGTGTCTCTGGAAACACCATATATTTT; CDR3aa: CASSLGQGVSGNTIYF
j_gene: TRBJ1-1; abundance: .; v_gene: TRBV5-1; d_gene: TRBD1; CDR3nt: TGCGCCAGCAGCGCCCGACAGGGAGGTACTGAAGCTTTCTTT; CDR3aa: CASSARQGGTEAFF
j_gene: TRBJ1-6; abundance: .; v_gene: TRBV5-6; d_gene: .; CDR3nt: TGTGCCAGCAGCTTTTTTGCAGCTGGGGGGTCACCCCTCCACTTT; CDR3aa: CASSFFAAGGSPLHF
j_gene: TRBJ2-2; abundance: .; v_gene: TRBV9; d_gene: TRBD2; CDR3nt: TGTGCCTGCGAGCGGGAGAACACCGGGGAGCTGTTTTTT; CDR3aa: CACERENTGELFF
j_gene: TRBJ1-2; abundance: .; v_gene: TRBV4-2; d_gene: .; CDR3nt: TGTGCCAGCAGCCAAGCCGCAGGCCATAACTATGGCTACACCTTC; CDR3aa: CASSQAAGHNYGYTF
j_gene: TRBJ1-5; abundance: .; v_gene: TRBV30; d_gene: TRBD1; CDR3nt: TGTGCCTGGAGTGAGGGACAGGGAAATCAGCCCCAGCATTTT; CDR3aa: CAWSEGQGNQPQHF
j_gene: TRBJ1-5; abundance: once; v_gene: TRBV6-2/TRBV6-3; d_gene: TRBD1; CDR3nt: TGTGCCAGCAGTAACCCCGAAGGGGGCAGGAATCAGCCCCAGCATTTT; CDR3aa: CASSNPEGGRNQPQHF
j_gene: TRBJ2-1; abundance: once; v_gene: TRBV6-4; d_gene: .; CDR3nt: TGTGCCAGCAGTCCGGACTACCTCTACAATGAGCAGTTCTTC; CDR3aa: CASSPDYLYNEQFF
j_gene: TRBJ1-2; abundance: .; v_gene: TRBV7-2; d_gene: .; CDR3nt: TGTGCCAGCAGCTTAGGCAGGGTAAACTATGGCTACACCTTC; CDR3aa: CASSLGRVNYGYTF
j_gene: TRBJ2-7; abundance: .; v_gene: TRBV6-6; d_gene: .; CDR3nt: TGTGCCAGCAGTTACGATTTTAGAGCCGAGCAGTACTTC; CDR3aa: CASSYDFRAEQYF
j_gene: TRBJ2-5; abundance: .; v_gene: TRBV11-2; d_gene: TRBD2; CDR3nt: TGTGCCAGCAGCTTAAGCGCGGGAGGACGAGAGACCCAGTACTTC; CDR3aa: CASSLSAGGRETQYF
j_gene: TRBJ2-7; abundance: .; v_gene: TRBV27; d_gene: .; CDR3nt: TGTGCCAGCAGCCCCCAGTACCTGAATTACGAGCAGTACTTC; CDR3aa: CASSPQYLNYEQYF
j_gene: TRBJ2-1; abundance: .; v_gene: TRBV5-1; d_gene: .; CDR3nt: TGCGCCAGCACCCGAAACGGGGGTCCTGAGCAGTTCTTC; CDR3aa: CASTRNGGPEQFF
j_gene: TRBJ2-4; abundance: once; v_gene: TRBV2; d_gene: .; CDR3nt: TGTGCCAGCAGTGAGGAGGGGTTGGGGGCGGGAGTAGCCAAAAACATTCAGTACTTC; CDR3aa: CASSEEGLGAGVAKNIQYF
j_gene: TRBJ2-1; abundance: .; v_gene: TRBV6-1; d_gene: TRBD2; CDR3nt: TGTGCCAGCAGTGAACAAGCGGCGGGGGGCAGTGTCCGCAATGAGCAGTTCTTC; CDR3aa: CASSEQAAGGSVRNEQFF
j_gene: TRBJ1-2; abundance: .; v_gene: TRBV4-1; d_gene: TRBD1; CDR3nt: TGCGCCAGCAGCCAAGTGCAGGGGGCTGATGGCTACACCTTC; CDR3aa: CASSQVQGADGYTF
j_gene: TRBJ1-2; abundance: .; v_gene: TRBV27; d_gene: TRBD1; CDR3nt: TGTGCCAGCAGGGGACAGGGGACTGATGGCTACACCTTC; CDR3aa: CASRGQGTDGYTF
j_gene: TRBJ2-2; abundance: once; v_gene: TRBV11-2; d_gene: TRBD2; CDR3nt: TGTGCCAGCAGCTTAGGACGTTCTGGCGGGAGGAGGGCCGGGGAGCTGTTTTTT; CDR3aa: CASSLGRSGGRRAGELFF
j_gene: TRBJ2-1; abundance: .; v_gene: TRBV5-5; d_gene: .; CDR3nt: TGTGCCAGCAGCAAGACAGTGACTAGAGGCAATGAGCAGTTCTTC; CDR3aa: CASSKTVTRGNEQFF
j_gene: TRBJ2-6; abundance: .; v_gene: TRBV7-9; d_gene: TRBD1; CDR3nt: TGTGCCAGCATCAACCGGGACAGGGGTAATGGGGCCAACGTCCTGACTTTC; CDR3aa: CASINRDRGNGANVLTF
j_gene: TRBJ2-5; abundance: .; v_gene: TRBV27; d_gene: TRBD2; CDR3nt: TGTGCCAGCAGTTTGGTTTATCCCGGACGGCTAGCGGGAGGGGGAGAGACCCAGTACTTC; CDR3aa: CASSLVYPGRLAGGGETQYF
j_gene: TRBJ1-1; abundance: .; v_gene: TRBV11-2; d_gene: .; CDR3nt: TGTGCCAGCATCATTAGGGGGGGCACTGAAGCTTTCTTT; CDR3aa: CASIIRGGTEAFF
j_gene: TRBJ2-7; abundance: once; v_gene: TRBV11-2; d_gene: .; CDR3nt: TGTGCCAGCAGCTTCAGTTACGAGCAGTACTTC; CDR3aa: CASSFSYEQYF
j_gene: TRBJ2-1; abundance: .; v_gene: TRBV27; d_gene: .; CDR3nt: TGTGCCAGCAGTTTACGTTCCCTAGCGAGAGGGGATGAGCAGTTCTTC; CDR3aa: CASSLRSLARGDEQFF
j_gene: TRBJ1-5; abundance: few; v_gene: TRBV11-3; d_gene: .; CDR3nt: TGTGCCAGCAGCTTAGGACGGGAGGCGCCCCAGCATTTT; CDR3aa: CASSLGREAPQHF
j_gene: TRBJ1-2; abundance: .; v_gene: TRBV2; d_gene: .; CDR3nt: TGTGCCAGCAGTGACAGGGGTTCCTATGGCTACACCTTC; CDR3aa: CASSDRGSYGYTF
j_gene: TRBJ2-5; abundance: .; v_gene: TRBV11-2; d_gene: TRBD2; CDR3nt: TGTGCCAGCAGCGCGGGGCGGGGGTCAGAGACCCAGTACTTC; CDR3aa: CASSAGRGSETQYF
j_gene: TRBJ1-4; abundance: .; v_gene: TRBV3-1/TRBV3-2; d_gene: TRBD1; CDR3nt: TGTGCCAGCAGCCACCACAGGGGAAGACGAACTAATGAAAAACTGTTTTTT; CDR3aa: CASSHHRGRRTNEKLFF
j_gene: TRBJ2-3; abundance: .; v_gene: TRBV24-1; d_gene: TRBD2; CDR3nt: TGTGCCACCAGTGATATGAGAGCGGGACCCTTTTACACAGATACGCAGTATTTT; CDR3aa: CATSDMRAGPFYTDTQYF
j_gene: TRBJ2-3; abundance: .; v_gene: TRBV19; d_gene: .; CDR3nt: TGTGCCAGTAGTATGGGGAGCGGTGGCACAGATACGCAGTATTTT; CDR3aa: CASSMGSGGTDTQYF
j_gene: TRBJ2-2; abundance: .; v_gene: TRBV9; d_gene: .; CDR3nt: TGTGCCAGCAGCGTGACTAGTACCGGGGAGCTGTTTTTT; CDR3aa: CASSVTSTGELFF
j_gene: TRBJ2-3; abundance: .; v_gene: TRBV9; d_gene: TRBD2; CDR3nt: TGTGCCAGCAGCCCGGGACTAGCGGGAGAGGGGAATACGCAGTATTTT; CDR3aa: CASSPGLAGEGNTQYF